The source of this T cell receptor beta chain is a study of blood T cell repertoires in COVID-19. Study context: Material from acute and convalescent COVID-19 was sourced from the United States, Italy and Spain. T cells, B-cell-depleted T cells, or PBMCs provided the cDNA or gDNA that served as material.

Under the authors' procedure: Amplification of reference gene primers provided the estimated nucleated cell counts. Here immunoSEQ multiplex PCR was the method, and the copy in TCRdb shows in-frame clones only, minus some. V and J calls and clone size are given by that table; D and trimming were obtained from the DNA. Of about 22,000 clones in the sample, around 80% were seen once. There are 15 residues in the CDR3. Germline values: CDR1 SGHTA, CDR2 FQGNSA. Trimming cost V 5 bases and J 7 bases, with 18 bases left between them. This chain joins TRBV7-2 and TRBJ2-1; TRBD2 might be the D (7 bases). The receptor comes from a man aged 55 to 70 with active COVID-19. Sample: peripheral blood. The CDR3 protein is CASSPGGLAWNEQFF. CDR3 nucleotide sequence: TGTGCCAGCAGCCCCGGGGGGCTAGCGTGGAATGAGCAGTTCTTC.